The entry below gives a single T cell receptor beta chain sequence along with its context. The record originates from a study of blood T cell repertoires in COVID-19. Study background: The cDNA or gDNA used as material had been derived from T cells, B-cell-depleted T cells, or PBMCs.

Cohort assignment relied on participant-reported clinical history. The protocol was immunoSEQ multiplex PCR, while the TCRdb copy is restricted to in-frame clones and leaves out a portion. The data contain under 150,000 clones, 80% to 90% of them singletons. J lost 0 bases, V lost 4 bases, and 3 bases had no gene match. The germline gives CDR1 SGHVS, CDR2 FNYEAQ. The CDR3 covers 15 residues. Material for sequencing was PBMCs or T cells enriched from blood (not recorded which). The receptor was isolated from a woman between 45 and 60 years old who had recovered from COVID-19. This sequence joins TRBV7-6 and TRBJ1-1; 9 bases agree with TRBD1. Written as DNA, the CDR3 is TGTGCCAGCAGCTCCAGACAGGGGGTGAACACTGAAGCTTTCTTT. Translated, it gives CASSSRQGVNTEAFF. The whole variable domain, remainder taken from reference TRBV7-6 and TRBJ1-1, is GAGVSQSPRYKVTKRGQDVALRCDPISGHVSLYWYRQALGQGPEFLTYFNYEAQQDKSGLPNDRFSAERPEGSISTLTIQRTEQRDSAMYRCASSSRQGVNTEAFFGQGTRLTVV.